This T cell receptor beta chain was recorded in a study of T cells in women clearing cervical HPV infection. Study as a whole: Case blood drawn at lesion detection; control blood after infection cleared. Study results and limitations: Repertoire richness, not evenness, was significantly elevated in CIN3+ cases versus controls.

The method was immunoSEQ multiplex PCR; TCRdb's version includes in-frame clones alone and lacks a portion of them. This sample's clone table lists around 28,000 clones. V was cut by 4 bases and J by 1 base, with 10 bases left in between. Looked up from germline, CDR1 is SNHLY and CDR2 is FYNNEI. The length of the CDR3 is 15 residues. All donors had a single incident cervical HPV16 infection, not prevalent. As regards this clone: The antigen remains undetermined. The CDR3 goes on 3 residues after the read ends, and that part is filled in from the germline J gene.

The sequencing input was blood buffy coat. V and J are TRBV2 and TRBJ2-2; D might be TRBD1 (5 bases). The sequence was collected from a woman between 18 and 75 years old with a cervical HPV16 infection that either progressed to CIN3+ or cleared (not recorded which). The CDR3 loop is CASSGGRVNTGELFF. The CDR3 bases that were read are TGTGCCAGCAGTGGCGGCAGGGTGAACACCGGGGAG.